The source of this T cell receptor (beta chain) is a study of CXCR3-negative and CXCR3-positive naive CD8 T cells. Of note for this clonotype: Its specificity is unknown.

Findings and caveats of the study: For CXCR3-positive naive cells, TRB CDR3s were more hydrophobic than those of CXCR3-negative naive cells.

This CDR3 comprises 14 residues. CDR1 DFQATT and CDR2 SNEGSKA come from the germline V gene (reference sequence). TRB cDNA was prepared as libraries by UMI-labeled 5' RACE. TCRdb derives one entry per CDR3 protein from the 5' RACE reads, leaving out DNA. The sample holds around 140,000 distinct CDR3 sequences. Phenotypically, naive CD8+ T cells corresponded to CD45RO-CCR7+CD27+CD95-. Sequencing was performed on naive CXCR3+ CD8+ T cells from blood. Subset noted: CD45RO-CCR7+CD27+CD95- naive CD8+ T cells expressing CXCR3 (TNR3+). The J gene is TRBJ2-5, the V gene TRBV20-1; checking the TCRdb D call of TRBD1 is not possible without DNA. The sequence was obtained from a human donor in good health. Some clones in this sample may be carry-over from other donors' samples. The chain's CDR3 is CSAKNPRGLETQYF.